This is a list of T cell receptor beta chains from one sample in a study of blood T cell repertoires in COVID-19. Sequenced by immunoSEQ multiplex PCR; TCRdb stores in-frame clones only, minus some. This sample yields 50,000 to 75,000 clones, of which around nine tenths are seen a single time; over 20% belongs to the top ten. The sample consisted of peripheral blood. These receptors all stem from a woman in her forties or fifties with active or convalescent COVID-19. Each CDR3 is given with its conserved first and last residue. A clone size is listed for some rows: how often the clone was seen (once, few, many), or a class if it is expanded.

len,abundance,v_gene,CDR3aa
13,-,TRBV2,CASTISGRETQYF
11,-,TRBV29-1,CRVQGSYGYTF
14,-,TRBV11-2,CASNPGHQNTEAFF
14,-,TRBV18,CASSSDRGRDTQYF
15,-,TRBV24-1,CATSDGTGLSNEQFF
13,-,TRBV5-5,CASSLQYGDTIYF
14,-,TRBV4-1,CASSQGLVSYEQYF
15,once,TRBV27,CASSSIAGPGNTIYF
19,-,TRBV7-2,CASSLAAGTGASGANVLTF
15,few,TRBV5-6,CASRGQGVTNEKLFF
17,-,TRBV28,CASSWEGRTLSNTEAFF
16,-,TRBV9,CASSVGGRGYQETQYF
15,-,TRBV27,CASTQGTGPNTEAFF
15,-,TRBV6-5,CASSISGTGHEKLFF
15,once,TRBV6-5,CASSYSLGLEFEQFF
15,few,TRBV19,CASSKWGDSNQPQHF
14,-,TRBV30,CARDEGLNTGELFF
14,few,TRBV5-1,CASSLGVARETQYF
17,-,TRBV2,CASSELADRGANSPLHF
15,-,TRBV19,CASSMDGGSSYEQYF
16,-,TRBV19,CASSPWGLAGEGEQFF
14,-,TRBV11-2,CASSLGQGGSPLHF
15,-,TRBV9,CASSGARDRNSPLHF
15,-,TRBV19,CASSTLGTGYDGYTF
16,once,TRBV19,CASASQGGKQDSPLHF
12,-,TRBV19,CASKRTDYGYTF
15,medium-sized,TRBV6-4,CASSPTSGRSDEQFF
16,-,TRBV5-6,CASSPLQGRSGNTIYF
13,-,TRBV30,CAWSPGGPTEAFF